This T cell receptor (beta chain) was recorded in a study of cytomegalovirus exposure and HLA in healthy donors. Study overall: A prior analysis found 117 million unique TCR beta sequences from around 180 million T cells. From donors who were HLA-typed, an early data release held around 80 million unique TCRs.

This clone was observed a few times. Its target is unknown. Whole-study findings and limits: For most TCR sequences rarity was the rule, although some public TCRs occurred in many donors.

The PCR was carried out with 60 Vbeta primers and 13 Jbeta primers. In the study's own analysis: Later, an analysis found roughly 80 million unique TCR beta chains, and some 10 million of these were shared. The data were produced by immunoSEQ multiplex PCR, yet TCRdb's version contains in-frame clones alone and is incomplete. The V and J calls and the clone size are those of that table, but D and trimming were determined from the DNA. The sample holds 150,000 to 200,000 clones, over 65% seen once. This sequence was found in a man aged 60-69 years in good health and CMV-seronegative. The specimen was PBMCs.

CDR3 loop: CASSELGLTDTQYF. CDR3 coding DNA: TGTGCCAGCAGTGAATTGGGGCTAACAGATACGCAGTATTTT. V and J are TRBV6-1 and TRBJ2-3; possible D gene TRBD1, 5 bases. Germline CDR1 and CDR2: MNHNS and SASEGT. Trimming left V 2 bases short and J 3 bases short, with 9 bases between. The CDR3 totals 14 residues.